A selection of T cell receptor beta chains follows, all from one sample in a study of blood T cell repertoires in COVID-19. Only in-frame clones appear in the TCRdb table, and some are missing; sequencing was by immunoSEQ multiplex PCR. The sample gives a few hundred thousand clones, roughly 80% of which show up once; 8.5% to 12% is in the top ten. Material: peripheral blood. All receptors derive from an elderly woman with acute or convalescent COVID-19. The conserved cysteine and the conserved F or W are not part of the CDR3 here. The order of the fields is V gene, J gene, CDR3 protein.

TRBV4-1	TRBJ1-2	ASSTANYGYT
TRBV5-1	TRBJ1-1	ASSPKTENTEAF
TRBV19	TRBJ1-4	ASSTGLATNEKLF
TRBV7-8	TRBJ2-2	ASSPGAITGELF
TRBV11-2	TRBJ2-2	ASSLGLAGGFGELF
TRBV7-9	TRBJ2-5	ASSPLGTLESETQY
TRBV1	TRBJ2-3	TSSLLSTDTQY
TRBV20-1	TRBJ2-1	SAPNFNEQF
TRBV10-3	TRBJ2-1	AISDSKQGNNEQF
TRBV4-1	TRBJ2-1	ASSQEPGLTGI
TRBV9	TRBJ2-5	ASSVIGVRETQY
TRBV4-2	TRBJ2-1	ASSQEVGLAVNEQF
TRBV5-6	TRBJ2-5	ASSFRLAGLETQY
TRBV4-1	TRBJ1-2	ASSQGETGYGYT
TRBV3-1/TRBV3-2	TRBJ1-1	ASSPQTGIVTEAF
TRBV20-1	TRBJ1-6	SASPRGRGLNSPLH
TRBV6-5	TRBJ1-2	ASRLQGAGGYT
TRBV29-1	TRBJ2-3	SVTPSGTGSDTQY
TRBV28	TRBJ1-5	ASSLGGTGGGSQPQH
TRBV19	TRBJ1-1	ASSITGNTEAF
TRBV19	TRBJ2-3	ASSIRKAGVSDTQY
TRBV4-2	TRBJ2-3	ASSASLADISTDTQY
TRBV29-1	TRBJ2-3	SVDRAGVGTDTQY